The 30 T cell receptor beta chains presented below share a single source sample, sequenced in a study of Tregs in tolerant kidney transplant recipients. The method was immunoSEQ multiplex PCR; TCRdb's version includes in-frame clones alone and lacks a portion of them. The top ten clones hold 0.7% of a sample with about 46,000 clones, about 90% of them seen once. Sequenced sample: Tregs from blood. Receptors originate from a human donor in good health.

The V call is TRBV5-1, the J call TRBJ1-6; the match to TRBD1 covers 8 bases. V trimming: 1 base; J trimming: 7 bases; junction bases outside the gene matches: 7. There are 16 residues in the CDR3. Germline CDR1 reads SGHRS; CDR2 reads YFSETQ. The CDR3 bases are TGCGCCAGCAGCTTGTGGTGGGACAGGTCCAATTCACCCCTCCACTTT. Translated, it gives CASSLWWDRSNSPLHF.

The chain combines TRBV4-1 with TRBJ2-2, with 9 bases that match TRBD2. Germline-derived CDR1 and CDR2 are MGHRA and YSYEKL. The CDR3 is 15 residues long. V trimming: 1 base; J trimming: 3 bases; junction bases outside the gene matches: 0. This CDR3 is CASSQGLADTGELFF. The CDR3 nucleotides are TGCGCCAGCAGCCAAGGACTAGCGGACACCGGGGAGCTGTTTTTT.

This clone came up once. The rearrangement links TRBV5-1 to TRBJ2-7; D is perhaps TRBD1 or TRBD2 (6 bases each). V lost 4 bases and J 3 bases, leaving 11 bases between the germline ends. Germline lookup yields CDR1 SGHRS and CDR2 YFSETQ. CDR3 size: 13 residues. The DNA of the CDR3 is TGCGCCAGCAGCCCCAAGGGGGGCTACGAGCAGTACTTC. It specifies CASSPKGGYEQYF. Supplemented by reference TRBV5-1 and TRBJ2-7, the full variable domain reads KAGVTQTPRYLIKTRGQQVTLSCSPISGHRSVSWYQQTPGQGLQFLFEYFSETQRNKGNFPGRFSGRQFSNSRSEMNVSTLELGDSALYLCASSPKGGYEQYFGPGTRLTVT.

V usage is TRBV10-3 and J usage is TRBJ2-5; D is possibly TRBD1 (5 bases). V lost 5 bases, J lost 2 bases, and 9 bases lay in between. Germline loops: CDR1 ENHRY, CDR2 SYGVKD. The CDR3 spans 13 residues. CDR3 DNA: TGTGCCATCAGTTGGACACTACAAGAGACCCAGTACTTC. Its translation: CAISWTLQETQYF.

The chain is built from TRBV5-6 and TRBJ1-6; 7 bases are a match to TRBD1. V was pared by 1 base and J by 6 bases, with 4 bases of the junction left unmatched. The germline CDR1 and CDR2 sequences are SGHDT and YYEEEE. The CDR3 is 15 residues long. CDR3 DNA: TGTGCCAGCAGCTTGCTGACAGGGATTAATTCACCCCTCCACTTT. It codes for CASSLLTGINSPLHF. Complete variable domain (other parts from reference TRBV5-6 and TRBJ1-6): DAGVTQSPTHLIKTRGQQVTLRCSPKSGHDTVSWYQQALGQGPQFIFQYYEEEERQRGNFPDRFSGHQFPNYSSELNVNALLLGDSALYLCASSLLTGINSPLHFGNGTRLTVT.

J is TRBJ1-2 and V is TRBV1; TRBD1, the D gene given by the table, was not confirmed from the DNA. TRBV1 is labeled a pseudogene. This CDR3 has 14 amino acids. The CDR3, as DNA: TGCACCAGCAGCCCTAGCGACAGGGACTATGGCTACACCTTC. As protein: CTSSPSDRDYGYTF.

This chain uses TRBV11-2 with TRBJ2-2, with D possibly TRBD1 on 5 matching bases. Per the germline V gene, CDR1 is SGHAT and CDR2 is FQNNGV. V lost 5 bases, J lost 0 bases, and 19 bases lay in between. This CDR3 has 18 residues. The CDR3 region has the DNA TGTGCCAGCAGCCCAGGGCGTCGTGAGCCGGCGAACACCGGGGAGCTGTTTTTT. Residues: CASSPGRREPANTGELFF.

The chain employs TRBV5-1 and TRBJ1-1; 9 bases are shared with TRBD1. Trimming cost V 4 bases and J 5 bases; bases outside gene matches: 6. The germline V gene encodes CDR1 SGHRS and CDR2 YFSETQ. The CDR3 covers 14 residues. The CDR3 here is CASSPRTGETEAFF. The CDR3, as DNA: TGCGCCAGCAGCCCACGGACAGGGGAGACTGAAGCTTTCTTT.

This clone showed up just once. This rearrangement joins TRBV5-1 to TRBJ2-2; 8 bases align to TRBD2. The CDR3 is 17 residues long. The J segment lost 6 bases and the V segment lost 5 bases, leaving 15 bases of the junction unmatched. Germline CDR1 SGHRS, CDR2 YFSETQ. The CDR3 region has the DNA TGCGCCAGCAGTCCATCAGCTCTACCGGGGGGGCCCGGGGAGCTGTTTTTT. It specifies CASSPSALPGGPGELFF.

This chain connects TRBV29-1 to TRBJ2-1; D might be TRBD1 (5 bases). V shed 2 bases and J shed 8 bases, with 7 bases lying between them. Germline CDR1 is SQVTM and CDR2 is ANQGSEA. There are 11 residues in the CDR3. The chain's CDR3 is CSVEQGYEQFF. The DNA of the CDR3 is TGCAGCGTTGAACAGGGCTATGAGCAGTTCTTC.

The V gene is TRBV19, the J gene TRBJ1-4; D is unclear. Germline-derived CDR1 and CDR2 are LNHDA and SQIVND (reference sequence). V was clipped by 3 bases and J by 5 bases, with 4 bases between them. The CDR3 extends over 12 amino acids. The CDR3 nucleotides read TGTGCCAGTAGTATGGGGAATGAAAAACTGTTTTTT. Its protein is CASSMGNEKLFF.

This rearrangement joins TRBV6-5 to TRBJ1-1; tentatively, D is TRBD1 (5 bases). Trimming left V 7 bases short and J 7 bases short, with 13 bases between. The CDR3 consists of 12 residues. Germline lookup yields CDR1 MNHEY and CDR2 SVGAGI. The CDR3 DNA reads TGTGCCAGCATGGGAGGGGTTAATGAAGCTTTCTTT. Protein: CASMGGVNEAFF.

The V call is TRBV11-3, the J call TRBJ2-5; a possible D gene is TRBD1 (6 bases). CDR3 size: 14 residues. Germline assignment: CDR1 SGHNT and CDR2 YENEEA. Trimming stripped 5 bases from V and 3 bases from J, with 13 bases between. CDR3: CASSKQGTEETQYF. The CDR3 bases are TGTGCCAGCAGCAAACAGGGAACTGAAGAGACCCAGTACTTC.

CDR3 DNA sequence: TGTGCCAGCAGTTTGGGCTTGGGGTATCGGTATTTT. Translating gives CASSLGLGYRYF. V usage is TRBV6-6 and J usage is TRBJ2-3; no firm D call. Trimming removed 4 bases from V and 14 bases from J, with 16 bases in between. CDR3 length: 12 residues. Germline V gives CDR1 MNHNY, CDR2 SVGAGI (reference sequence).

This chain links TRBV5-1 with TRBJ1-3, with D uncertain. The V and J ends lost 1 base and 8 bases respectively, with 10 bases between them. This CDR3 is 13 amino acids long. The germline gives CDR1 SGHRS, CDR2 YFSETQ. Written as DNA, the CDR3 is TGCGCCAGCAGCTTGTTAGGCCGGGACACCATATATTTT. Amino acid sequence: CASSLLGRDTIYF.

V gene TRBV9 combines with J gene TRBJ2-7, with 7 bases lining up with TRBD2. J gave up 2 bases and V 4 bases, and 9 bases lay outside the gene matches. Germline CDR1 and CDR2: SGDLS and YYNGEE. The CDR3 length is 15 residues. The DNA for the CDR3 is TGTGCCAGCAGCCAAGGCGGGGGTCCCCCCTACGAGCAGTACTTC. Amino acids: CASSQGGGPPYEQYF.

The rearrangement uses TRBV6-5 and TRBJ2-7; TRBD1 agrees at 10 bases. CDR3 length: 15 amino acids. The germline CDR1 and CDR2 sequences are MNHEY and SVGAGI. J gave up 2 bases and V 6 bases, and 7 bases lay outside the gene matches. CDR3 coding DNA: TGTGCCAGCAGATCATCCGGGACAGGGGCCTACGAGCAGTACTTC. Its translation: CASRSSGTGAYEQYF.

The rearrangement uses TRBV27 and TRBJ2-6, with D unclear. Germline CDR1 reads MNHEY; CDR2 reads SMNVEV (reference sequence). V lost 4 bases, J lost 3 bases, and 4 bases lay in between. The CDR3 is made up of 13 amino acids. The CDR3 coding sequence is TGTGCCAGCAGTTCTTATGGGGCCAACGTCCTGACTTTC. Its translation: CASSSYGANVLTF.

This chain connects TRBV11-2 to TRBJ1-2, with a tentative D call TRBD1 (6 bases). Trimming cost V 4 bases and J 5 bases, with 11 bases left between them. Per germline, CDR1 SGHAT and CDR2 FQNNGV. This CDR3 contains 13 residues. The CDR3 reads CASSSIQGYGYTF. CDR3 bases: TGTGCCAGCAGCTCAATACAGGGTTATGGCTACACCTTC.

This sequence joins TRBV7-6 and TRBJ2-1, with 14 bases lining up with TRBD2. Germline CDR1 and CDR2: SGHVS and FNYEAQ. V shed 4 bases, J shed 4 bases, and the junction held 6 bases outside the gene matches. The CDR3 has 17 amino acids. CDR3 DNA sequence: TGTGCCAGCAGCTCCCGACTAGCGGGAGGGAAATACAATGAGCAGTTCTTC. Translation gives CASSSRLAGGKYNEQFF. The full variable domain, with the rest looked up from reference TRBV7-6 and TRBJ2-1, is GAGVSQSPRYKVTKRGQDVALRCDPISGHVSLYWYRQALGQGPEFLTYFNYEAQQDKSGLPNDRFSAERPEGSISTLTIQRTEQRDSAMYRCASSSRLAGGKYNEQFFGPGTRLTVL.

The rearrangement joins TRBV11-1 to TRBJ1-1, with TRBD1 identical over 8 bases. This CDR3 spans 15 amino acids. CDR1 and CDR2 from the germline V gene are SGHAT and FQDESV (reference sequence). V gave up 3 bases and J gave up 1 base; unmatched junction bases: 4. The DNA of the CDR3 is TGTGCCAGCAGCTTTTACGGACAGGGGAACACTGAAGCTTTCTTT. Translated: CASSFYGQGNTEAFF.

The chain uses TRBV10-2 and TRBJ1-6, with 8 bases identical to TRBD1. Trimming at V came to 0 bases and at J to 15 bases, leaving 10 bases not matched to a gene. The CDR3 covers 15 residues. Germline V lookup: CDR1 WSHSY, CDR2 SAAADI. CDR3 sequence: CASSESTRWGQVLHF. CDR3 coding DNA: TGCGCCAGCAGTGAGTCGACTCGATGGGGACAGGTCCTCCACTTT.

V gene TRBV5-1 combines with J gene TRBJ2-5; 10 bases map to TRBD2. Matching the DNA end better, TRBJ2-7 makes the J call doubtful. The CDR3 covers 13 residues. Germline loops: CDR1 SGHRS, CDR2 YFSETQ. In nucleotides, the CDR3 is TGCGCCAGCTCCGGACTAGCGGACTACGAGCAGTACTTC. Its translation is CASSGLADYEQYF.

The J gene is TRBJ1-2, the V gene TRBV6-5; 7 bases match TRBD1. The CDR3 totals 15 residues. Germline loops: CDR1 MNHEY, CDR2 SVGAGI. V was clipped by 2 bases and J by 4 bases; unmatched bases: 7. CDR3 DNA: TGTGCCAGCAGTTACGGACAGGTCGACCTCTATGGCTACACCTTC. Amino acids: CASSYGQVDLYGYTF.

The chain's CDR3 is CASSLNAGANNEQFF. DNA of the CDR3: TGTGCCAGCAGCTTAAATGCGGGAGCTAACAATGAGCAGTTCTTC. The chain has TRBV7-8 and TRBJ2-1, with 7 positions matching TRBD2. This CDR3 is 15 amino acids long. Germline V gives CDR1 SGHVS, CDR2 FQNEAQ. The junction had 6 bases not matched to a gene; V was cut back by 2 bases and J by 5 bases.

This clone came up once. The chain carries TRBV25-1 and TRBJ1-2; no firm D call. The CDR3 contains 14 residues. The V gene lost 6 bases and the J gene lost 4 bases, with 15 bases spanning the gap. Germline V CDR1 and CDR2: MGHDK, SYGVNS. The CDR3 is CASSQDAWGYGYTF. CDR3 nucleotides: TGTGCCAGCAGCCAGGACGCTTGGGGCTATGGCTACACCTTC.

V usage is TRBV5-1 and J usage is TRBJ2-5, with D perhaps matching TRBD2 (5 bases). Germline assignment: CDR1 SGHRS and CDR2 YFSETQ. The CDR3 has 13 residues. The V end was cut by 4 bases, the J end by 5 bases, with 12 bases between. The CDR3 spells CASSSGVLETQYF. CDR3 DNA: TGCGCCAGCAGCAGCGGAGTCCTGGAGACCCAGTACTTC.

The chain joins TRBV30 to TRBJ1-1, with D uncertain. Germline V lookup: CDR1 GTSNPN, CDR2 SVGIG (reference sequence). V was shortened by 0 bases and J by 1 base, with 6 bases between the two germline ends. CDR3 length equals 13 residues. CDR3 sequence (DNA): TGTGCCTGGAGTGTACTGCGGAACACTGAAGCTTTCTTT. As protein: CAWSVLRNTEAFF.

The gene calls are TRBV6-6 and TRBJ2-5; D could derive from TRBD1 or TRBD2 (5 bases each). Trimming left V 4 bases short and J 13 bases short, with 13 bases between. The CDR3 consists of 11 residues. Germline CDR1 and CDR2: MNHNY and SVGAGI (reference sequence). The CDR3 DNA sequence: TGTGCCAGCAGTTCCCACCAGGGAGTGTACTTC. Translating gives CASSSHQGVYF.

The rearrangement uses TRBV7-3 and TRBJ2-2, with a tentative D call TRBD1 (6 bases). This CDR3 comprises 17 residues. Germline CDR1 and CDR2: SGHTA and FQGTGA. Trimming removed 0 bases from V and 1 base from J, with 12 bases in between. CDR3 region: CASSLTGTRENTGELFF. The CDR3 nucleotides are TGTGCCAGCAGCTTAACCGGGACAAGAGAGAACACCGGGGAGCTGTTTTTT.